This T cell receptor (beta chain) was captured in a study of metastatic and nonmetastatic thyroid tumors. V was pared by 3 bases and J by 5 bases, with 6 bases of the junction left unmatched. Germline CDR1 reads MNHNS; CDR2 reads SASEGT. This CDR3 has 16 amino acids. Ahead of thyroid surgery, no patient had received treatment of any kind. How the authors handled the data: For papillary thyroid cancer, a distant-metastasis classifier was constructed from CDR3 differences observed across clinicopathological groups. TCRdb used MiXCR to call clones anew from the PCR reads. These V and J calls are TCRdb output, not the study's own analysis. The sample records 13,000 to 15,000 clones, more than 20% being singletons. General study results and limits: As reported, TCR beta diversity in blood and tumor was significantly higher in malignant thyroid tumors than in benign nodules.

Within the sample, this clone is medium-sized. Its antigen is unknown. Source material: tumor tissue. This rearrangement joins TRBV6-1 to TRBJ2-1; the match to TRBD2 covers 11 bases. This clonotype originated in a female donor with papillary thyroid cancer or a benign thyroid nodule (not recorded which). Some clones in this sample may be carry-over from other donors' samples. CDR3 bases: TGTGCCAGCAGTGAGATTACTAGCGGGAGCCACAATGAGCAGTTCTTC. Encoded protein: CASSEITSGSHNEQFF.